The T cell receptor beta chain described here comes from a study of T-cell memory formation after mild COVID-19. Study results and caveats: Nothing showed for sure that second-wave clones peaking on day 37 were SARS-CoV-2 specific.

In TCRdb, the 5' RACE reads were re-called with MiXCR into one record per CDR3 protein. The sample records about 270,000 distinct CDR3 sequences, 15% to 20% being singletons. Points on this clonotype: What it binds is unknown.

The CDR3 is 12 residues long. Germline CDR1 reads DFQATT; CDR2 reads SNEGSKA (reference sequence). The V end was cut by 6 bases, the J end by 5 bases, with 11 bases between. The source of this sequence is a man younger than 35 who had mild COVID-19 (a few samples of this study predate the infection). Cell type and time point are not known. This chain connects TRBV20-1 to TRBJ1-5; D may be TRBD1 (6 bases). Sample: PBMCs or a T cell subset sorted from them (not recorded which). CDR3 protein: CSAGQRYQPQHF. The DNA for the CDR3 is TGCAGTGCCGGACAGCGGTATCAGCCCCAGCATTTT.